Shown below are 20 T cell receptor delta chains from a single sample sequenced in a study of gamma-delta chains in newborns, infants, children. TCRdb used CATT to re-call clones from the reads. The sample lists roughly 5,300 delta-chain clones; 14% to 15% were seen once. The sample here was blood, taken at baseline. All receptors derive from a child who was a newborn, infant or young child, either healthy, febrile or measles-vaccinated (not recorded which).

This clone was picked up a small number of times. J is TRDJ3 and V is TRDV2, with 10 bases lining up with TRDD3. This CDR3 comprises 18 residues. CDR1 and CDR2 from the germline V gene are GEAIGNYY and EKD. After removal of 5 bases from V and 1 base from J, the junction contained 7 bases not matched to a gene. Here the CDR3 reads CACGTGGYDSWDTRQMFF. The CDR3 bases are TGTGCCTGTGGCACGGGGGGATACGATTCCTGGGACACCCGACAGATGTTTTTC.

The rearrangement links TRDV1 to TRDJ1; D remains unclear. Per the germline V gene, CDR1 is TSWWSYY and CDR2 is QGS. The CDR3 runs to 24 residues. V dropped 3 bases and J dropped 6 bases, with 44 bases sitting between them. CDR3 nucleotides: TGTGCTCTTGGGGATCCAACCCTTTTTTTAGACCCACTCCCTCACCGGTTCACCTCACATAAACTCATCTTT. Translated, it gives CALGDPTLFLDPLPHRFTSHKLIF.

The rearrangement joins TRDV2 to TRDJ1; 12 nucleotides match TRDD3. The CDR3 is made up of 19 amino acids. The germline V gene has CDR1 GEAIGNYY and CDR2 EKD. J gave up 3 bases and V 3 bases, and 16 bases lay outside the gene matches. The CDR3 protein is CACDSLGDTAASGPDKLIF. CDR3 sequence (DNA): TGTGCCTGTGACTCACTGGGGGATACTGCCGCCTCAGGACCCGATAAACTCATCTTT.

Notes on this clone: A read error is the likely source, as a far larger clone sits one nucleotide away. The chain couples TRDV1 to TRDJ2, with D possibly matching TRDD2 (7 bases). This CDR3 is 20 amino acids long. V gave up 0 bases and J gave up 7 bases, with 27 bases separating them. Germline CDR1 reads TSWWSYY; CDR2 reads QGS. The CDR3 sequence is CALGELFLPALGASQAQLFF. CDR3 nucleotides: TGTGCTCTTGGGGAACTATTCCTACCCGCCTTGGGGGCTAGCCAAGCACAACTCTTCTTT.

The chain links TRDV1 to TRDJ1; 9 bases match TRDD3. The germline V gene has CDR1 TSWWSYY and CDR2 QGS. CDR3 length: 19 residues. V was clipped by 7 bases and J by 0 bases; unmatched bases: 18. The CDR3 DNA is TGTGCTCTTGAGGTCACGGGGGATACCCCGTATCAGTACACCGATAAACTCATCTTT. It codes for CALEVTGDTPYQYTDKLIF.

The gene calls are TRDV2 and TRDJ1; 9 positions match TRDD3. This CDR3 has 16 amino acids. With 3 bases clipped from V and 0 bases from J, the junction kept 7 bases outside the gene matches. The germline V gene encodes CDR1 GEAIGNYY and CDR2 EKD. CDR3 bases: TGTGCCTGTGACGCGAAGCTGGGGGATTACACCGATAAACTCATCTTT. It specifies CACDAKLGDYTDKLIF.

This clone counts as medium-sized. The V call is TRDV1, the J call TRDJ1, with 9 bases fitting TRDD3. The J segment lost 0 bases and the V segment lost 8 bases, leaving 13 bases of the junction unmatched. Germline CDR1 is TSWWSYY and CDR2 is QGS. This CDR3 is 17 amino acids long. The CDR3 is CALCRTGGLPYTDKLIF. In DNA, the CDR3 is TGTGCTCTTTGCCGTACTGGGGGACTGCCGTACACCGATAAACTCATCTTT.

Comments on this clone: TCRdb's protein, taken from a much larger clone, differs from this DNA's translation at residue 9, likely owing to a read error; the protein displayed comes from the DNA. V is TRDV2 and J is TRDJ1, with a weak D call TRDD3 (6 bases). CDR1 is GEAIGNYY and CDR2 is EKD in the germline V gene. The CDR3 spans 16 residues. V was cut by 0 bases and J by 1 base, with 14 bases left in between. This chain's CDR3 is CACDTVGGSLTDKLIF. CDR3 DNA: TGTGCCTGTGACACCGTTGGGGGCTCACTCACCGATAAACTCATCTTT.

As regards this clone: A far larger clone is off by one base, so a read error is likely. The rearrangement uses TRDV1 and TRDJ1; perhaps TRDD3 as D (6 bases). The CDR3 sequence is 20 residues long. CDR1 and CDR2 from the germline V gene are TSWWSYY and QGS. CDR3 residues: CALGESVNHWEKRNTDRLIF. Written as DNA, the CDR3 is TGTGCTCTTGGGGAAAGCGTAAACCACTGGGAAAAAAGAAACACCGATAGACTCATCTTT.

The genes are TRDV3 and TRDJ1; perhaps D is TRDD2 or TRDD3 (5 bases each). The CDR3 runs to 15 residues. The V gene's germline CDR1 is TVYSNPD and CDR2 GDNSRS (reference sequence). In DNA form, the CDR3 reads TGTGCTCTAGCACCTTCTTTACCCTGGGCGAGTAAACTCATCTTT. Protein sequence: CALAPSLPWASKLIF.

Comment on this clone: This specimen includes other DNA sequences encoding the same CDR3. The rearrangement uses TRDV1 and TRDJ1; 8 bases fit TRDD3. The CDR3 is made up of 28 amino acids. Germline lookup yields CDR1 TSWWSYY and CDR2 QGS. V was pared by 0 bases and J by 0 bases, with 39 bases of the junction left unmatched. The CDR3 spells CALGELEAHHPLFSLNYWGPPDTDKLIF. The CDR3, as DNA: TGTGCTCTTGGGGAACTTGAGGCCCACCACCCCCTATTTTCCCTTAATTACTGGGGGCCCCCCGACACCGATAAACTCATCTTT.

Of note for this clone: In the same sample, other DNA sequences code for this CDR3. In DNA, the CDR3 is TGTGCCTGTGACACCGCTGGGGGATACCCCAGTTCCTGGGACACCCGACAGATGTTTTTC. Translating gives CACDTAGGYPSSWDTRQMFF. The V gene is TRDV2, the J gene TRDJ3, with 11 bases lining up with TRDD3. This CDR3 comprises 20 residues. The germline V gene encodes CDR1 GEAIGNYY and CDR2 EKD. V dropped 0 bases and J dropped 1; count of bases not matched to a gene: 7.

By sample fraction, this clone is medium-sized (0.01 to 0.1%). The CDR3 loop reads CALGELPPGEAHTDKLIF. Here the CDR3 DNA reads TGTGCTCTTGGGGAACTGCCCCCGGGAGAGGCGCATACCGATAAACTCATCTTT. The rearrangement links TRDV1 to TRDJ1; D gene ambiguous. The V end was cut by 0 bases, the J end by 2 bases, with 19 bases between. In germline, CDR1 is TSWWSYY, CDR2 QGS. CDR3 length: 18 residues.

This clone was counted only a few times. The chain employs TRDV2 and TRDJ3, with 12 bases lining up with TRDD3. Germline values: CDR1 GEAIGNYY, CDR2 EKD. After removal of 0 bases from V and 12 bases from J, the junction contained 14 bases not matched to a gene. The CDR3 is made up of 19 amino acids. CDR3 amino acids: CACDTLTGGYPSKVRQMFF. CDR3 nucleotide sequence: TGTGCCTGTGACACCCTTACTGGGGGATACCCTTCGAAGGTCCGACAGATGTTTTTC.

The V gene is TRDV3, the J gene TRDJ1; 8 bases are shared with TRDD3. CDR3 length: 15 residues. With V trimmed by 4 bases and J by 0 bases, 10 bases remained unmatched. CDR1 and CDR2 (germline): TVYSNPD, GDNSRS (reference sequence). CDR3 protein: CASRRDTLYTDKLIF. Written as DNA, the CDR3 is TGTGCCTCTCGGCGGGATACGCTTTACACCGATAAACTCATCTTT. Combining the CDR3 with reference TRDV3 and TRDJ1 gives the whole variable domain CDKVTQSSPDQTVASGSEVVLLCTYDTVYSNPDLFWYRIRPDYSFQFVFYGDNSRSEGADFTQGRFSVKHILTQKAFHLVISPVRTEDSATYYCASRRDTLYTDKLIFGKGTRVTVEP.

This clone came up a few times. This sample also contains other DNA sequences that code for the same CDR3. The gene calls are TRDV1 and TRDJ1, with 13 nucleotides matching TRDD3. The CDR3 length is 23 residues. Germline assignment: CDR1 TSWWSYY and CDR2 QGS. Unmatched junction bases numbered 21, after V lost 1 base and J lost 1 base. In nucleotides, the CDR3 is TGTGCTCTTGGGGAACGTCGTCCTAGGCTGTACTGGGGGATACGCGTGTTCACCGATAAACTCATCTTT. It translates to CALGERRPRLYWGIRVFTDKLIF.

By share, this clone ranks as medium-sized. This CDR3 reads CACDKLGGSTDKLIF. CDR3 nucleotides: TGTGCCTGTGACAAACTGGGGGGATCTACCGATAAACTCATCTTT. The rearrangement uses TRDV2 and TRDJ1; TRDD3 matches at 8 bases. Germline CDR1 and CDR2: GEAIGNYY and EKD. Trimming removed 2 bases from V and 2 bases from J; junction bases left unmatched: 6. The CDR3 extends over 15 amino acids.

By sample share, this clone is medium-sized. CDR3 in amino acids: CAFTPFPIQWGNDKLIF. The CDR3 DNA sequence: TGTGCCTTTACCCCCTTTCCTATTCAATGGGGGAACGATAAACTCATCTTT. The chain recombines TRDV3 with TRDJ1; weak D call: TRDD3 (7 bases). The germline V gene has CDR1 TVYSNPD and CDR2 GDNSRS (reference sequence). The CDR3 length is 17 residues. V lost 1 base and J 4 bases, leaving 25 bases between the germline ends. The variable domain in full, with the rest retrieved from reference TRDV3 and TRDJ1, is CDKVTQSSPDQTVASGSEVVLLCTYDTVYSNPDLFWYRIRPDYSFQFVFYGDNSRSEGADFTQGRFSVKHILTQKAFHLVISPVRTEDSATYYCAFTPFPIQWGNDKLIFGKGTRVTVEP.

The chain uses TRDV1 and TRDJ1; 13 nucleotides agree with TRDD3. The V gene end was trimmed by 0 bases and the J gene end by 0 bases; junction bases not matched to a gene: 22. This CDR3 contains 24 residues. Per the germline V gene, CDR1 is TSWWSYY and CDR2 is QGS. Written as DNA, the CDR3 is TGTGCTCTTGGGGAACTTGGGTCCTCCCCGTACTGGGGGATACGCGCGCTGTACACCGATAAACTCATCTTT. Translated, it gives CALGELGSSPYWGIRALYTDKLIF.

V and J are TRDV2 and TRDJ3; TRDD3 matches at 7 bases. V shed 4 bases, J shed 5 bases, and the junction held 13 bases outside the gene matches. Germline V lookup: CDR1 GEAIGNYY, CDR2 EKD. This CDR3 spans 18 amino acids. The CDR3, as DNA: TGTGCCTGTGATTATATACAGGGGGATCCCCGGGACACCCGACAGATGTTTTTC. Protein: CACDYIQGDPRDTRQMFF.